The subject of this entry is one T cell receptor (beta chain). Assay used: immunoSEQ multiplex PCR; TCRdb lists only in-frame clones, some missing. This table has roughly 710,000 clones, approximately 85% appearing once. This record belongs to a study of shared T cell receptors in the human thymus. This CDR3 has 18 amino acids. V was trimmed by 1 base and J by 1 base, leaving 19 bases between them. CDR1 and CDR2 (germline): SGDLS, YYNGEE. These same records also appear under a second study, on human thymus T cells. That publication notes: Immunologically healthy infants in Finland undergoing congenital heart defect surgery were the donors. Thymus tissue was removed during corrective cardiac surgery. An apparent bias in V and J gene usage was seen in thymic and blood repertoires. As related research reported, thymic repertoires overlapped highly among unrelated individuals.

This sequence joins TRBV9 and TRBJ2-3; D not resolved. This TCR derives from a girl under three years old with a congenital heart defect. Sequencing was performed on thymocytes. CDR3 protein: CASSVLPLLKRGTDTQYF. The DNA of the CDR3 is TGTGCCAGCAGCGTATTGCCCTTACTAAAACGAGGCACAGATACGCAGTATTTT.